This T cell receptor beta chain was documented in a study of blood T cells in healthy people across ages (dated by TCRdb to 2014 to 2015). Regarding the study in general: Template switching captured roughly one uniquely barcoded TCR beta cDNA molecule per two T cells in model experiments. Using deep sequencing normalized with unique cDNA molecular identifiers, the study measured how TCR beta repertoire diversity changes with age. Four age groups were formed from the donors: young (average 16 years), middle-aged (just under 40), aged (over 55) and long-lived (about 75). To avoid experimental bias, donors of different ages were spread randomly across the sequencing lanes. The study analyzed two additional independent replicas of 1 million unique cDNA reads from the same blood draw for two donors, one aged 18 to 29 and one aged 80 or older.

The library was prepared using 5' RACE. Sequenced using an Illumina HiSeq 2500. The second PCR ran for about 7 to 11 cycles and used a J-beta primer mix along with a sample-barcoded 5' primer. Each TCR beta cDNA molecule received a unique molecular identifier from a template-switch 5' adaptor carrying 12 random nucleotides. Each sample yielded at least 2.5 million CDR3-containing paired-end reads. First-strand cDNA was synthesized from all RNA with the Mint cDNA synthesis kit, primed by a TRBC-specific oligonucleotide. Following uracil-DNA glycosylase treatment, a first 18-cycle PCR with universal primers M1SS and BC2_uni_R was performed on all cDNA. Under the source paper's analysis protocol: For normalization, 1 million high-quality reads, each with a distinct molecular identifier, were randomly selected from each sample. Reads sharing molecular identifiers were discarded rather than binned into consensus sequences. CDR3 identification, clonotype clustering and error correction used MiTCR with a Q25 quality threshold and the strictest error-elimination algorithm. A nonparametric unseen species model using Euler transformation provided a lower-bound estimate of total TCR beta diversity. TCRdb trimmed the raw reads at Q25, called clones with MiXCR and kept productive beta chains. One record per CDR3 amino acid sequence lists the most common genes and DNA. The V and J calls reflect TCRdb's pipeline rather than the authors' work. The sample includes about 1.8 million distinct CDR3 sequences, with less than 50% observed a single time. The ten largest account for around 2.1% of the sample.

Concerning this clonotype: No antigen is known for it. No base quality values were provided; no much bigger clone lies one nucleotide off.

According to the germline V gene, CDR1 reads SNHLY and CDR2 reads FYNNEI. V loses 4 bases of germline sequence and J loses 0 bases, and the interval between the two ends is 13 bases. Including cysteine and phenylalanine, the CDR3 has 15 amino acids. Only the CDR3 DNA is retained, 45 bases long and in frame from the first base. The donors were some 36 Caucasian individuals from Russia, aged about 6 to 100 years, who were systemically healthy. Each donor gave ten milliliters of peripheral blood, collected into EDTA-treated Vacutainer tubes. Ficoll-Paque density-gradient centrifugation was used to isolate PBMCs, with at least 6.5 million per sample. Trizol reagent was used to extract total RNA from PBMCs, with at least 6 micrograms per sample. Naive CD45RAhigh/CD27high T cell percentages were measured by flow cytometry on a PBMC aliquot from every donor. Overall results and qualifications from the work: As age increased, observed TCR beta diversity per million T cells dropped in a roughly linear way, and a significant reduction was already evident by age 40. The long-lived group showed more naive CD4+ T cells, fewer expanded clones and increased TCR diversity than the aged group, suggesting age selection. Estimates of total diversity based on one million sequenced T cells were considered lower bounds and underestimates. Because the CMV infection status of the donors was unknown, age-related changes in expanded clonotypes may potentially have been confounded. The percentage of naive T cells measured by flow cytometry correlated strongly with observed TCR beta diversity. Conclusive comparison of naive and antigen-experienced compartments was prevented by the profiling of bulk unsorted PBMCs.

This TCR derives from a middle-aged woman in good health. Sample: blood. The chain links TRBV2 with TRBJ2-7; the D gene could be TRBD1 or TRBD2, each one agreeing over 5 bases. The CDR3 protein is CASSGRDLSSYEQYF. The DNA sequence reads TGTGCCAGCAGTGGTAGGGACCTTAGCTCCTACGAGCAGTACTTC.